The present entry profiles one T cell receptor beta chain with its context. Germline V gene lookup returns CDR1 KGHSH and CDR2 LQKENI. The CDR3 totals 16 residues. Between the trimmed V and J ends, which lost 4 bases and 2 bases, there was a span of 15 bases. Using immunoSEQ multiplex PCR, the repertoire was profiled, and TCRdb retains in-frame clones only, with some absent. Here the sample spans roughly 140,000 clones, roughly 84% being singletons. These data originate in a study of blood T cell repertoires in COVID-19. The chain links TRBV18 to TRBJ1-3, with D unresolved. This TCR was sampled from a woman between 45 and 65 years old in a cohort sampled during active or convalescent COVID-19. Sequencing input: peripheral blood. CDR3: CASSLTVGGAGNTIYF. Here the CDR3 DNA reads TGTGCCAGCTCACTGACGGTTGGAGGAGCTGGAAACACCATATATTTT.